This entry lists 20 T cell receptor beta chains sequenced from one sample in a study of molecular identifiers for immune sequencing clone quantification. TCRdb re-called the PCR reads with MiXCR, one entry per CDR3 protein. The sample holds about 640,000 distinct CDR3 sequences, nearly 20% seen once. The sequenced sample was naive CD8+ T cells from blood, with Jurkat cell RNA spiked in. Subset of the sample: FACS-sorted CD8+CD4-CCR7+CD45RA+ naive T cells. The receptors were sampled from a human donor in good health. Some libraries in this study had Jurkat cell RNA spiked in.

This clonotype has more than one count but fewer than ten. The chain joins TRBV27 to TRBJ1-6; the D gene is possibly TRBD1 (5 bases). The V end was cut by 4 bases, the J end by 4 bases, with 14 bases between. Germline CDR1 is MNHEY and CDR2 is SMNVEV (reference sequence). CDR3 size: 16 residues. The DNA of the CDR3 is TGTGCCAGCAGTTGGTCAGGGCTAGTATATAATTCACCCCTCCACTTT. It specifies CASSWSGLVYNSPLHF.

To note about this clonotype: A much larger clone differs by one base, so this may be a read error. J is TRBJ1-1 and V is TRBV28; TRBD1 might be the D (6 bases). CDR1 is MDHEN, CDR2 SYDVKM, per germline. This CDR3 spans 15 amino acids. The CDR3 region is CVSSLVQGLNTEAFF. The DNA of the CDR3 is TGTGTCAGCAGTTTAGTACAGGGCTTGAACACTGAAGCTTTCTTT.

The V and J genes are TRBV19 and TRBJ1-5; no clear D. The CDR3 extends over 14 amino acids. With 0 bases removed from V and 7 bases from J, the gap between germline ends came to 10 bases. Per the germline V gene, CDR1 is LNHDA and CDR2 is SQIVND (reference sequence). CDR3 in amino acids: CASSIDRTPQPQHF. The CDR3 DNA sequence: TGTGCCAGTAGTATAGATCGAACCCCGCAGCCCCAGCATTTT.

There are many counts of this clonotype. The chain is built from TRBV27 and TRBJ2-7; D may match TRBD1 or TRBD2 (6 bases each). The germline V and J ends were trimmed by 6 bases and 5 bases, with 17 bases remaining between them. There are 14 residues in the CDR3. Germline loops: CDR1 MNHEY, CDR2 SMNVEV (reference sequence). The DNA for the CDR3 is TGTGCCAGCAGGCTGAACGTGGGGGGCCACGAGCAGTACTTC. Amino acid sequence: CASRLNVGGHEQYF.

Details on this clonotype: A read error is possible here, since a much larger clone lies one base away. The chain combines TRBV19 with TRBJ1-2; D gene unclear. The CDR3 sequence is 16 residues long. Per the germline V gene, CDR1 is LNHDA and CDR2 is SQIVND (reference sequence). CDR3: CASNITLWSSAYGYTF. The DNA for the CDR3 is TGTGCCAGTAATATAACCCTGTGGAGCTCCGCCTATGGCTACACCTTC.

There are many counts of this clonotype. The rearrangement links TRBV19 to TRBJ2-6; D gene unclear. V was cut by 7 bases and J by 0 bases, with 1 base left in between. The germline gives CDR1 LNHDA, CDR2 SQIVND (reference sequence). This CDR3 has 12 residues. In DNA, the CDR3 is TGTGCCAGTAACTCTGGGGCCAACGTCCTGACTTTC. Encoded protein: CASNSGANVLTF.

The table lists this clonotype with a few counts. The V gene is TRBV4-3, the J gene TRBJ2-1; the match to TRBD1 covers 9 bases. CDR3 length: 16 amino acids. J was trimmed by 4 bases and V by 1 base; bases with no gene match: 5. Per germline, CDR1 LGHNA and CDR2 YSLEER. The CDR3 here is CASSQVDRGPYNEQFF. In nucleotides, the CDR3 is TGCGCCAGCAGCCAAGTGGACAGGGGACCTTACAATGAGCAGTTCTTC.

Worth noting for this clonotype: This may be a read error, as it is one base from a much larger clone. This CDR3 is missing its conserved last phenylalanine or tryptophan, likely due to a read error. The chain carries TRBV7-2 and TRBJ2-7; TRBD2 matches at 9 bases. The CDR3 totals 15 residues. J was trimmed by 4 bases and V by 2 bases; bases with no gene match: 6. Per the germline V gene, CDR1 is SGHTA and CDR2 is FQGNSA. CDR3 coding DNA: TGTGCCAGCAGCTTACGGAGGACTAGCGCGTACGAGCAGTACCTC. Protein product: CASSLRRTSAYEQYL.

Here the CDR3 DNA reads TGTGCCAGCAGCTTCCCGGGGGCGTCGTACGAGCAGTACTTC. It codes for CASSFPGASYEQYF. The rearrangement uses TRBV7-9 and TRBJ2-7; D is perhaps TRBD1 or TRBD2 (6 bases each). CDR1 and CDR2 (germline): SEHNR, FQNEAQ (reference sequence). V lost 3 bases and J lost 4, with 13 bases in between. This CDR3 is 14 amino acids long.

This clonotype has a count of ten or more. This chain connects TRBV9 to TRBJ2-7; D is possibly TRBD2 (6 bases). Trimming removed 0 bases from V and 4 bases from J, with 14 bases in between. Per the germline V gene, CDR1 is SGDLS and CDR2 is YYNGEE. The CDR3 totals 15 residues. For the CDR3, the DNA is TGTGCCAGCAGCGTAGAGGAGGGTGAGGAGTACGAGCAGTACTTC. Its translation: CASSVEEGEEYEQYF.

This clonotype was found a few times. This chain links TRBV2 with TRBJ2-3; D is possibly TRBD2 (5 bases). CDR3 size: 15 residues. V was trimmed by 6 bases and J by 4 bases, leaving 17 bases between them. Germline lookup yields CDR1 SNHLY and CDR2 FYNNEI. In nucleotides, the CDR3 is TGTGCCAGCAGGAAAACGGGGAGTCTCGCAGATACGCAGTATTTT. Translation gives CASRKTGSLADTQYF. The variable domain in full, completed from reference TRBV2 and TRBJ2-3, reads EPEVTQTPSHQVTQMGQEVILRCVPISNHLYFYWYRQILGQKVEFLVSFYNNEISEKSEIFDDQFSVERPDGSNFTLKIRSTKLEDSAMYFCASRKTGSLADTQYFGPGTRLTVL.

Ten or more counts support this clonotype. The genes are TRBV14 and TRBJ1-2; D unresolved. The CDR3 is 13 residues long. V was trimmed by 5 bases and J by 2 bases, leaving 9 bases between them. CDR1 SGHDN and CDR2 FVKESK come from the germline V gene. The CDR3 sequence is CASSTRENYGYTF. CDR3 coding DNA: TGTGCCAGCAGCACGAGGGAAAACTATGGCTACACCTTC.

This clonotype was observed many times. The chain combines TRBV7-6 with TRBJ1-4, with 7 bases aligning to TRBD1. The V gene's germline CDR1 is SGHVS and CDR2 FNYEAQ. This CDR3 is 15 amino acids long. Germline trimming cut 5 bases from V and 8 bases from J; bases unmatched to any gene: 11. The CDR3 loop is CASSPRQGGMEKLFF. In DNA, the CDR3 is TGTGCCAGCAGCCCCCGGCAGGGGGGGATGGAAAAACTGTTTTTT.

This clonotype has a count of ten or more. The chain links TRBV20-1 to TRBJ2-5, with 12 bases fitting TRBD1. This CDR3 has 21 amino acids. CDR1 and CDR2 (germline): DFQATT, SNEGSKA (reference sequence). Germline trimming cut 1 base from V and 3 bases from J; bases unmatched to any gene: 21. The CDR3: CSARVPGQGARVRGPKETQYF. The CDR3 DNA reads TGCAGTGCTAGAGTCCCGGGACAGGGGGCGCGGGTGAGGGGACCAAAAGAGACCCAGTACTTC.

This clonotype was detected only a few times. Sequence at one end of the junction differs from germline and may be a read error. This chain connects TRBV5-3 to TRBJ2-5; the D gene is possibly TRBD2 (7 bases). TRBV5-3 is marked as an open reading frame, function uncertain. The CDR3 runs 15 residues. This CDR3 is CASSLGGATQETQYF. As DNA, the CDR3 is TGTGCCAGCAGCTTGGGGGGGGCAACCCAAGAGACCCAGTACTTC.

Notes on this clonotype: Germline and junction disagree at one end, which may indicate a read error. V usage is TRBV4-3 and J usage is TRBJ2-1; TRBD2 might be the D (6 bases). Germline CDR1 is LGHNA and CDR2 is YSLEER. This CDR3 has 16 residues. CDR3 in DNA: TGCGCCATCAGCCAAGATGCGGGGAGCTCCTACAATGAGCAGTTCTTC. Its translation: CAISQDAGSSYNEQFF.

This clonotype appeared a few times. The chain couples TRBV2 to TRBJ2-5; possibly TRBD1 or TRBD2 for D (7 bases each). Germline assignment: CDR1 SNHLY and CDR2 FYNNEI. V lost 6 bases, J lost 2 bases, and 19 bases lay in between. The CDR3 runs 16 residues. The CDR3 coding sequence is TGTGCCAGCAGCAGGGGGGTCCTAGCGGCGCAAGAGACCCAGTACTTC. As protein: CASSRGVLAAQETQYF.

Many counts were recorded for this clonotype. V and J are TRBV4-3 and TRBJ1-2, with D maybe TRBD1 (5 bases). CDR3 length: 17 amino acids. The germline V gene encodes CDR1 LGHNA and CDR2 YSLEER. The V end was cut by 0 bases, the J end by 4 bases, with 18 bases between. In DNA form, the CDR3 reads TGCGCCAGCAGCCAAGAGGCCTCCCCGACAGTCTTCTATGGCTACACCTTC. Amino acid sequence: CASSQEASPTVFYGYTF.

In its sample, this clonotype was seen many times. The chain recombines TRBV6-5 with TRBJ1-4; 7 bases are a match to TRBD1. Per the germline V gene, CDR1 is MNHEY and CDR2 is SVGAGI. CDR3 length equals 16 residues. The V and J ends lost 1 base and 3 bases, in that order; junction bases with no gene match: 5. CDR3 bases: TGTGCCAGCAGTTACTATCAAGGGGGCTCTAATGAAAAACTGTTTTTT. Translated, it gives CASSYYQGGSNEKLFF.

For this clonotype: This CDR3 fails to terminate in the conserved phenylalanine or tryptophan, so it likely reflects a read error. This chain links TRBV4-1 with TRBJ2-5, with unresolved D. Per the germline V gene, CDR1 is MGHRA and CDR2 is YSYEKL. CDR3 length: 13 amino acids. V lost 4 bases to trimming and J lost 2 bases, with 8 bases between them. The CDR3 DNA is TGCGCCAGCAGCCCGGAGAATCAAGAGACCCAGTACCTC. Protein sequence: CASSPENQETQYL.